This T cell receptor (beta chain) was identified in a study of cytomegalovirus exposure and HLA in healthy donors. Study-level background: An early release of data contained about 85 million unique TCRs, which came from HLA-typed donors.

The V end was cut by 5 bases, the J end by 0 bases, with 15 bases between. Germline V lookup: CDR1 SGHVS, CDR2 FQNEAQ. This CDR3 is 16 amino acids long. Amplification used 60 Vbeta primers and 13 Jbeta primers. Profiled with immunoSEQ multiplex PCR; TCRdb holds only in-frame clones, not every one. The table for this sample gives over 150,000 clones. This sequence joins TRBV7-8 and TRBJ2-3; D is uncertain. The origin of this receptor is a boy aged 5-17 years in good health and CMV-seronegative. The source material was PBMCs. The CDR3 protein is CASSPNQPSSTDTQYF. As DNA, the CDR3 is TGTGCCAGCAGCCCTAATCAGCCTAGTAGCACAGATACGCAGTATTTT. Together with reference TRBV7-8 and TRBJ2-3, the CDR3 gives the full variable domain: GAGVSQSPRYKVAKRGQDVALRCDPISGHVSLFWYQQALGQGPEFLTYFQNEAQLDKSGLPSDRFFAERPEGSVSTLKIQRTQQEDSAVYLCASSPNQPSSTDTQYFGPGTRLTVL.